This TCR beta chain was captured by sequencing in a study of CD8 T cells in Susac syndrome. The study's findings and limits: A relatively small number of individuals underwent TCR sequencing and HLA analysis.

V dropped 2 bases and J dropped 4; count of bases not matched to a gene: 5. Germline values: CDR1 LGHDT, CDR2 YNNKEL (reference sequence). The CDR3 has 17 amino acids. To note about this clonotype: Its antigen is not known.

RNA totalling roughly 0.45 to 1 ug underwent reverse transcription with random hexamers. immunoSEQ multiplex PCR amplified TCR beta CDR3 across 54 Vbeta, 13 Jbeta. Using its own MiXCR run on the immunoSEQ multiplex PCR reads, TCRdb lists one record per CDR3 protein. Of about 280,000 distinct CDR3 sequences listed, 70% to 90% are singletons. The T cells that were sequenced for TCR beta were CD8+ and CD4+ cells from blood. The study used treatment-naive patients who had stable or active relapsing-remitting disease as multiple sclerosis controls. The sequenced material came from CD8+ T cells from PBMCs. The TCR originated in a human donor with multiple sclerosis. The chain couples TRBV3-1 to TRBJ1-6; 10 bases agree with TRBD1. The CDR3 DNA reads as TGTGCCAGCAGCCAAAGACAGGGGGCGCTTTATAATTCACCCCTCCACTTT. This codes for CASSQRQGALYNSPLHF. The full variable domain, completed using reference TRBV3-1 and TRBJ1-6, is DTAVSQTPKYLVTQMGNDKSIKCEQNLGHDTMYWYKQDSKKFLKIMFSYNNKELIINETVPNRFSPKSPDKAHLNLHINSLELGDSAVYFCASSQRQGALYNSPLHFGNGTRLTVT.